This T cell receptor (beta chain) was identified during a study of blood T cell repertoires in COVID-19. Categorization into cohorts depended on clinical history that participants reported. The table came from immunoSEQ multiplex PCR; TCRdb's copy has only in-frame clones and leaves some out. The repertoire includes approximately 300,000 clones, around nine tenths of them detected once, and about 8.4% sits in the top ten. Worth noting for this clone: Other DNA sequences from this sample encode an identical CDR3 as well.

Germline trimming cut 4 bases from V and 2 bases from J; bases unmatched to any gene: 5. The CDR3 length is 14 residues. Germline CDR1 and CDR2: SGHNT and YYREEE (reference sequence). The TCR was taken from a woman under 40 who had recovered from COVID-19. This chain connects TRBV5-4 to TRBJ1-2, with 7 bases fitting TRBD1. Sequenced material: PBMCs or T cells enriched from blood (not recorded which). CDR3 sequence (DNA): TGTGCCAGCAGCCAGGGACAGACCAACTATGGCTACACCTTC. Amino acids: CASSQGQTNYGYTF.